Sequencing of this TCR beta chain was carried out in a study of OX40 agonist ivuxolimab in advanced cancers. Study-wide points: CD8+ T cells were the subset that, on average, had more expanded clones than CD4+. CD4+ and CD8+ blood T cells expanded clonally by week 6 at 0.1 to 3.0 mg/kg.

The table came from immunoSEQ multiplex PCR; TCRdb's copy has only in-frame clones and leaves some out. Of about 48,000 clones in the sample, over 80% are singletons; the top ten hold 9.5% to 15%. Comment on this clone: What it binds is not known.

Autoimmune disease history or systemic immunosuppression was exclusionary. The sequences come from CD4+ or CD8+ T cells sorted from blood, collected in a trial of the OX40 agonist ivuxolimab. This TCR was recovered from an adult with an advanced solid tumor such as melanoma, head and neck, liver or kidney cancer.

The CDR3 DNA sequence: TGCGCCAGCAGCCGTTTGAGCGGGATGGAGCAGTTCTTC. Protein sequence: CASSRLSGMEQFF. The chain is built from TRBV4-1 and TRBJ2-1, with TRBD2 identical over 7 bases. The germline V gene encodes CDR1 MGHRA and CDR2 YSYEKL. After removal of 4 bases from V and 10 bases from J, the junction contained 7 bases not matched to a gene. The CDR3 is made up of 13 amino acids.